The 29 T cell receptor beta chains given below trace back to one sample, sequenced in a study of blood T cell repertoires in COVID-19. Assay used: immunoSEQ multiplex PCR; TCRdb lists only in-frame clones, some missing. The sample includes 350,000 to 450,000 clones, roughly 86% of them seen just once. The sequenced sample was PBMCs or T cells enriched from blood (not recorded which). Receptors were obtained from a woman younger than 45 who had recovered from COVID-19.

The CDR3 is CASSPEGSHNEQFF. In DNA form, the CDR3 reads TGTGCCAGCAGCCCGGAGGGGTCCCACAATGAGCAGTTCTTC. The gene calls are TRBV5-4 and TRBJ2-1; tentatively, D is TRBD2 (6 bases). Germline V lookup: CDR1 SGHNT, CDR2 YYREEE (reference sequence). The CDR3 has 14 residues. The V end lost 4 bases, the J end lost 5 bases, and 13 bases lay between the germline ends.

CDR3 in amino acids: CASSLGAGTVYGYTF. CDR3 nucleotides: TGTGCCAGCAGCTTAGGGGCAGGGACAGTATATGGCTACACCTTC. The rearrangement links TRBV7-9 to TRBJ1-2, with 7 bases that match TRBD1. The CDR3 runs 15 residues. Germline trimming cut 1 base from V and 5 bases from J; bases unmatched to any gene: 7. The germline V gene has CDR1 SEHNR and CDR2 FQNEAQ (reference sequence).

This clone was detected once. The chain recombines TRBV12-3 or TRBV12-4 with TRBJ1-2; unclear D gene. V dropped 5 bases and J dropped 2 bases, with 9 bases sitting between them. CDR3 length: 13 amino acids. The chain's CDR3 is CASSPQANYGYTF. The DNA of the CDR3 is TGTGCCAGCAGTCCCCAGGCGAACTATGGCTACACCTTC.

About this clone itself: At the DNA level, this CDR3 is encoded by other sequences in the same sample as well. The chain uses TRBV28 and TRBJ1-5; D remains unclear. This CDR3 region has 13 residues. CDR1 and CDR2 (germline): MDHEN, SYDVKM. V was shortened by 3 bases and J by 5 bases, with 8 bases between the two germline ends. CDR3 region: CASSFREDQPQHF. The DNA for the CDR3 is TGTGCCAGCAGTTTCCGGGAAGATCAGCCCCAGCATTTT.

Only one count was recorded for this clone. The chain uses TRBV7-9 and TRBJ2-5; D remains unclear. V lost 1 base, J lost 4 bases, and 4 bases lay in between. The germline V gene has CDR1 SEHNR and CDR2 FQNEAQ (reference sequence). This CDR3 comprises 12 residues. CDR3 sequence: CASSLERETQYF. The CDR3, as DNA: TGTGCCAGCAGCTTAGAGAGAGAGACCCAGTACTTC.

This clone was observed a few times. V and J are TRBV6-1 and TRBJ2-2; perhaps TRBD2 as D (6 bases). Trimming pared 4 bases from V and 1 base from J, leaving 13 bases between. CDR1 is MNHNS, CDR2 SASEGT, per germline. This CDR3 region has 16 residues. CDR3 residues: CASSVLSTRNTGELFF. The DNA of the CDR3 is TGTGCCAGCAGTGTTCTATCGACTAGGAACACCGGGGAGCTGTTTTTT.

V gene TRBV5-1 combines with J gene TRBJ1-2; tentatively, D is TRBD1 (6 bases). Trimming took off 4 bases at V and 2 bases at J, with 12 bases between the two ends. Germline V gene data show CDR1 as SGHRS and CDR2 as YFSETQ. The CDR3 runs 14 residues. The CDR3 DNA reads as TGCGCCAGCAGCCTCGGGACACAGAACTATGGCTACACCTTC. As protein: CASSLGTQNYGYTF.

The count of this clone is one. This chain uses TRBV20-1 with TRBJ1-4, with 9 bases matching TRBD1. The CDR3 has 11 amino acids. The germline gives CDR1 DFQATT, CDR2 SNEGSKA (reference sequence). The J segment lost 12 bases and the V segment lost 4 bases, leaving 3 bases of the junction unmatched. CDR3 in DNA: TGCAGTGCTACGCGGACAGGGGAACTGTTTTTT. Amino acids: CSATRTGELFF.

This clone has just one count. CDR3 amino acids: CASSQNRGPYEQYF. In DNA form, the CDR3 reads TGCGCCAGCAGCCAAAACAGGGGACCCTACGAGCAGTACTTC. The chain couples TRBV4-1 to TRBJ2-7; 7 nucleotides align to TRBD1. Germline trimming cut 2 bases from V and 2 bases from J; bases unmatched to any gene: 3. The CDR3 has 14 amino acids. Germline V lookup: CDR1 MGHRA, CDR2 YSYEKL.

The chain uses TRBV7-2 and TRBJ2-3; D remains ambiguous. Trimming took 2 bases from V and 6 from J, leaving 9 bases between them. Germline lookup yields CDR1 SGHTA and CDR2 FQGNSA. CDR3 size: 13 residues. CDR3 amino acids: CASSLLLSDTQYF. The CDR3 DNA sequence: TGTGCCAGCAGCTTACTCCTGTCCGATACGCAGTATTTT.

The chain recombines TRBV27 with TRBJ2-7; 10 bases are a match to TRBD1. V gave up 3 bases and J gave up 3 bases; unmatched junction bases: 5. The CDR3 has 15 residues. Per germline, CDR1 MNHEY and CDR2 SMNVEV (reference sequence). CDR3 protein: CASSLSGQGRYEQYF. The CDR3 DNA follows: TGTGCCAGCAGTTTGTCGGGACAGGGGCGCTACGAGCAGTACTTC.

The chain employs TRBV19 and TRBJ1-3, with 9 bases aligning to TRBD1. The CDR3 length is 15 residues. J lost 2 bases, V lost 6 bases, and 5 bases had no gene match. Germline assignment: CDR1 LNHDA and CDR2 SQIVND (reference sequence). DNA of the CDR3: TGTGCCAGTAGGTCGACAGGGGGAACTGGAAACACCATATATTTT. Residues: CASRSTGGTGNTIYF.

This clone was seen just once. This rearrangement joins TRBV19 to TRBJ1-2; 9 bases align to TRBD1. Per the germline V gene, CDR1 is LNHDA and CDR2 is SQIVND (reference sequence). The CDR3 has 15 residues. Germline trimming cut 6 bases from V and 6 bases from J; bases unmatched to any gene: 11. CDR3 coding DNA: TGTGCCAGTAGGGTATTCCGGGACAGGGATCATGGCTACACCTTC. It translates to CASRVFRDRDHGYTF.

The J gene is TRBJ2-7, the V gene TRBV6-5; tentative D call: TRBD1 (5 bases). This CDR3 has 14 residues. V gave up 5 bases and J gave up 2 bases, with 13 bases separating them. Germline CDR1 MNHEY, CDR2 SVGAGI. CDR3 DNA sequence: TGTGCCAGCAGTAAGAACAGGCTAGCCTACGAGCAGTACTTC. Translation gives CASSKNRLAYEQYF.

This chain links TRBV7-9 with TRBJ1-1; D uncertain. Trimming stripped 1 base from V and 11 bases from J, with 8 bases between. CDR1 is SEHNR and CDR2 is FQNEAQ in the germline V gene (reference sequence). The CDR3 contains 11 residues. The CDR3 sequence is CASSLEEMAFF. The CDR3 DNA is TGTGCCAGCAGCTTAGAGGAGATGGCTTTCTTT.

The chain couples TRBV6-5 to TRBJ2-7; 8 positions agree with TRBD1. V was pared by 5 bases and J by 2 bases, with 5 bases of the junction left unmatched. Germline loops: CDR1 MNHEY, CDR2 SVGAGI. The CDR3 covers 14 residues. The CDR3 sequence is CASSPGGPPYEQYF. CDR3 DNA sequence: TGTGCCAGCAGTCCAGGGGGCCCTCCCTACGAGCAGTACTTC.

CDR3 sequence reads: CASSGPGEPNQPQHF. CDR3 DNA sequence: TGTGCCAGCAGCGGCCCGGGGGAACCGAATCAGCCCCAGCATTTT. V gene TRBV7-3 combines with J gene TRBJ1-5, with D possibly matching TRBD1 (5 bases). CDR3 length equals 15 residues. The V gene's germline CDR1 is SGHTA and CDR2 FQGTGA. Trimming cost V 5 bases and J 4 bases, with 15 bases left between them.

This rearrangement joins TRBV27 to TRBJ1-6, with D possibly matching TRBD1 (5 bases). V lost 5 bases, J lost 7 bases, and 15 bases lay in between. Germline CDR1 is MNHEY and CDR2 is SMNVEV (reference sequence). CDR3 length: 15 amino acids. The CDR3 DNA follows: TGTGCCAGCAGTGTTGCGGGACGGACAAATTCACCCCTCCACTTT. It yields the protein CASSVAGRTNSPLHF.

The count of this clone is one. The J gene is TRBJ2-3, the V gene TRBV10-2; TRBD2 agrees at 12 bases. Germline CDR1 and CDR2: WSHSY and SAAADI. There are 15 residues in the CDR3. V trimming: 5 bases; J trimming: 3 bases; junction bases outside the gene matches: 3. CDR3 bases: TGCGCCAGCAGTCCTACTAGCGGGGGGACAGATACGCAGTATTTT. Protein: CASSPTSGGTDTQYF.

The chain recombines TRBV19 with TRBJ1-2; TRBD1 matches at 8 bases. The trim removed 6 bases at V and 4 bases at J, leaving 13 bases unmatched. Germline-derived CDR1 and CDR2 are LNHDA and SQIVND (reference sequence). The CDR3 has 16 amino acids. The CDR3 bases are TGTGCCAGTAGCATTTCCCCGGGACAGGCCCTCTATGGCTACACCTTC. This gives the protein CASSISPGQALYGYTF.

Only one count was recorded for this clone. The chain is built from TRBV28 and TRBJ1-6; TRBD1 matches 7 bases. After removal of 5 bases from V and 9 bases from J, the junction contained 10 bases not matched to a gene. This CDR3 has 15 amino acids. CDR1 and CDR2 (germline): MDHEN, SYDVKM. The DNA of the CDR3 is TGTGCCAGCAGTAGCCCGACAGGGTCGATTTCACCCCTCCACTTT. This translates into CASSSPTGSISPLHF.

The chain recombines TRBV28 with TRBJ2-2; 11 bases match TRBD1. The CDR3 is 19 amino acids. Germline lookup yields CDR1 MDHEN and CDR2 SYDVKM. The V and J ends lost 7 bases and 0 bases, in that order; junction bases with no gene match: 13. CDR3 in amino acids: CASTVDRGLFSSNTGELFF. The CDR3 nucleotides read TGTGCCAGCACCGTGGACAGGGGGCTTTTCTCCTCGAACACCGGGGAGCTGTTTTTT.

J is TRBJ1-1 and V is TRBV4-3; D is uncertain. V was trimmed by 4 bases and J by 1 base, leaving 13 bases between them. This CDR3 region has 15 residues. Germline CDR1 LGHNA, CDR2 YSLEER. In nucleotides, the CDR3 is TGCGCCAGCAGCCTCCTAGGTAGCAGGAACACTGAAGCTTTCTTT. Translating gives CASSLLGSRNTEAFF.

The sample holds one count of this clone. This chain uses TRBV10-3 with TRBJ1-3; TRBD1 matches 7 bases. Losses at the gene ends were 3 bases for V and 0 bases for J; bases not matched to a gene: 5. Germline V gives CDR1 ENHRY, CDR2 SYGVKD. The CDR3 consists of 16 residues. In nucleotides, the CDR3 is TGTGCCATCAGTGAACCGGGACAGAACTCTGGAAACACCATATATTTT. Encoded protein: CAISEPGQNSGNTIYF.

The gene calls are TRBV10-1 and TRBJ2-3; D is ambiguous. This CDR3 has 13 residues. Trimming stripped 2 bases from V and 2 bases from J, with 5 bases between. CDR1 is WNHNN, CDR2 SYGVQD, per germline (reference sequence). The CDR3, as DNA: TGCGCCAGCAGTGAGCACTACACAGATACGCAGTATTTT. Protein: CASSEHYTDTQYF.

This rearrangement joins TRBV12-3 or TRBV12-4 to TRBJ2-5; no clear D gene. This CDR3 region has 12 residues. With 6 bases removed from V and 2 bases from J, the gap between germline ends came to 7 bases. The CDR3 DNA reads TGTGCCAGCAGCAAGCTTCAAGAGACCCAGTACTTC. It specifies CASSKLQETQYF.

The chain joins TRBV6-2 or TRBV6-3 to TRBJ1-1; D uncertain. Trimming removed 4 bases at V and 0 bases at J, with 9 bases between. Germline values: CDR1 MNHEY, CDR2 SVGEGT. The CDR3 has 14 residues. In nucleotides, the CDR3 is TGTGCCAGCAGTTTAGTCGCCATGAACACTGAAGCTTTCTTT. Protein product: CASSLVAMNTEAFF.

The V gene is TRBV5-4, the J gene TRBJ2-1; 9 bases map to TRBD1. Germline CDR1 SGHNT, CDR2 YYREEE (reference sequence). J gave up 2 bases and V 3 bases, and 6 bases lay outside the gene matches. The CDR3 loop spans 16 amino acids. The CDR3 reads CASSSTNRGPYNEQFF. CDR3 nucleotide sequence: TGTGCCAGCAGCTCCACCAACAGGGGGCCCTACAATGAGCAGTTCTTC.

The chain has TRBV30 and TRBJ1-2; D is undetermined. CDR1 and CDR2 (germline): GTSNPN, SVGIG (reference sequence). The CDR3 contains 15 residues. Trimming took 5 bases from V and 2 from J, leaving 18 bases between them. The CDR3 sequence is CAWAEELGSNYGYTF. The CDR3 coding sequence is TGTGCCTGGGCGGAAGAACTCGGGTCGAACTATGGCTACACCTTC.